The 28 T cell receptor beta chains reported below all come from one sample, sequenced in a study of T cell repertoires in cytomegalovirus infection. These TCRs' antigens remain unknown. MiXCR, run by TCRdb on the reads, gives a single entry per CDR3 protein. The sample holds roughly 200,000 distinct CDR3 sequences, less than 50% seen once. The starting material was CD8+ T cells from cultured PBMCs, obtained from culture after CMV antigen stimulation. Every receptor here comes from a human donor in good health (CMV status not recorded). Some clones in this sample may be carry-over from other donors' samples.

The chain is built from TRBV28 and TRBJ2-5; 11 positions agree with TRBD1. The CDR3 loop spans 16 amino acids. Trimming removed 3 bases from V and 0 bases from J; junction bases left unmatched: 3. Germline V lookup: CDR1 MDHEN, CDR2 SYDVKM. The CDR3: CASSFGTGGYQETQYF. Written as DNA, the CDR3 is TGTGCCAGCAGTTTCGGGACAGGGGGGTACCAAGAGACCCAGTACTTC.

The rearrangement links TRBV27 to TRBJ2-5; 11 nucleotides agree with TRBD1. Germline V gene sequence: CDR1 MNHEY, CDR2 SMNVEV (reference sequence). The CDR3 totals 13 residues. V was clipped by 4 bases and J by 7 bases; unmatched bases: 2. The CDR3 region has the DNA TGTGCCAGCAGTTATGGACAGGGGGCGACCCAGTACTTC. Amino acids: CASSYGQGATQYF.

The V and J genes are TRBV12-3 or TRBV12-4 and TRBJ2-1; either TRBD1 or TRBD2 may fit D (5 bases each). The ends were cut back, 5 bases at V and 8 bases at J, with 13 bases in the middle. The CDR3 runs 13 residues. For the CDR3, the DNA is TGTGCCAGCAGTGGGACCTCTATTTATGAGCAGTTCTTC. This gives the protein CASSGTSIYEQFF.

The J gene is TRBJ1-4, the V gene TRBV7-6; D is uncertain. The CDR3 contains 12 residues. Germline lookup yields CDR1 SGHVS and CDR2 FNYEAQ. The V end was cut by 1 base, the J end by 12 bases, with 9 bases between. The CDR3: CASSLVLTELFF. DNA of the CDR3: TGTGCCAGCAGCTTAGTCCTCACGGAACTGTTTTTT.

This clonotype was counted between two and nine times. The CDR3: CASSSGTYSYEQYF. The CDR3 DNA follows: TGTGCCAGCAGTTCCGGGACATACTCCTACGAGCAGTACTTC. V gene TRBV6-2 or TRBV6-3 combines with J gene TRBJ2-7; D might be TRBD1 (6 bases). Germline V gives CDR1 MNHEY, CDR2 SVGEGT. The CDR3 sequence is 14 residues long. Trimming stripped 4 bases from V and 0 bases from J, with 10 bases between.

V and J are TRBV19 and TRBJ2-7; 8 nucleotides align to TRBD1. V shed 9 bases and J 0 bases; nucleotides not matched to a gene: 10. Germline loops: CDR1 LNHDA, CDR2 SQIVND (reference sequence). CDR3 length equals 15 residues. CDR3 coding DNA: TGTGCCAGCTCAGTTCGACAGGGGAGCTCCTACGAGCAGTACTTC. This sequence encodes CASSVRQGSSYEQYF.

This clonotype was seen a handful of times. The rearrangement links TRBV4-2 to TRBJ2-7, with D perhaps TRBD1 or TRBD2 (6 bases each). The germline gives CDR1 LGHNA, CDR2 YNFKEQ. Trimming shortened V by 0 bases and J by 5 bases, and 20 bases separated the two germline ends. CDR3 length equals 17 residues. CDR3 loop: CASSQDDPGASGDEQYF. CDR3 DNA sequence: TGTGCCAGCAGCCAAGATGATCCGGGGGCGTCTGGGGACGAGCAGTACTTC.

Only one count was recorded for this clonotype. The chain employs TRBV6-6 and TRBJ2-1; TRBD2 might be the D (5 bases). The V gene lost 0 bases and the J gene lost 1 base, with 13 bases spanning the gap. CDR1 is MNHNY and CDR2 is SVGAGI in the germline V gene (reference sequence). The CDR3 runs to 17 residues. In DNA form, the CDR3 reads TGTGCCAGCAGTTACTCGCGAACCCGGGATTCCTACAATGAGCAGTTCTTC. It codes for CASSYSRTRDSYNEQFF.

The gene calls are TRBV19 and TRBJ2-7; D gene unclear. This CDR3 is 15 amino acids long. The V and J ends lost 5 bases and 0 bases respectively, with 14 bases between them. Looked up from germline, CDR1 is LNHDA and CDR2 is SQIVND (reference sequence). The CDR3 sequence: CASSPGQVISYEQYF. In DNA form, the CDR3 reads TGTGCCAGTAGTCCCGGGCAGGTAATCTCCTACGAGCAGTACTTC.

The chain joins TRBV4-1 to TRBJ1-1; a possible D gene is TRBD1 (5 bases). The CDR3 runs 15 residues. The germline CDR1 and CDR2 sequences are MGHRA and YSYEKL. V was clipped by 4 bases and J by 2 bases, with 14 bases between them. DNA for the CDR3: TGCGCCAGCAGCCTTCTTTCGACAGAAAACACTGAAGCTTTCTTT. Protein: CASSLLSTENTEAFF.

This clonotype was observed a handful of times. This rearrangement joins TRBV10-3 to TRBJ1-5, with D uncertain. The germline gives CDR1 ENHRY, CDR2 SYGVKD. V dropped 0 bases and J dropped 2 bases, with 5 bases sitting between them. There are 14 residues in the CDR3. CDR3 DNA sequence: TGTGCCATCAGTGAGTCGGCTGGCAATCAGCCCCAGCATTTT. This translates into CAISESAGNQPQHF.

The chain carries TRBV24-1 and TRBJ2-3; possibly TRBD2 for D (6 bases). The CDR3 loop spans 18 amino acids. V was pared by 5 bases and J by 3 bases, with 23 bases between. The germline V gene has CDR1 KGHDR and CDR2 SFDVKD. CDR3 DNA: TGTGCCACCAGTGCTAGCGTCACAAGTGGCAGGGTAACAGATACGCAGTATTTT. The encoded protein is CATSASVTSGRVTDTQYF.

V usage is TRBV19 and J usage is TRBJ1-5; D may be TRBD1 (6 bases). The CDR3 length is 16 residues. Trimming pared 7 bases from V and 1 base from J, leaving 17 bases between. Germline CDR1 and CDR2: LNHDA and SQIVND (reference sequence). Here the CDR3 DNA reads TGTGCCAGTACTCCAATAAACAGGGTGAGCAATCAGCCCCAGCATTTT. Translated, it gives CASTPINRVSNQPQHF. Drawing the rest from reference TRBV19 and TRBJ1-5, the complete variable domain is DGGITQSPKYLFRKEGQNVTLSCEQNLNHDAMYWYRQDPGQGLRLIYYSQIVNDFQKGDIAEGYSVSREKKESFPLTVTSAQKNPTAFYLCASTPINRVSNQPQHFGDGTRLSIL.

This chain connects TRBV7-1 to TRBJ2-7, with TRBD1 matching over 7 bases. TRBV7-1 is given ORF status, its function remaining uncertain. The CDR3 spans 15 residues. With V trimmed by 3 bases and J by 2 bases, 7 bases remained unmatched. The CDR3 sequence: CASSSWPGQPYEQYF. The CDR3 DNA reads TGTGCCAGCAGCTCCTGGCCGGGACAGCCCTACGAGCAGTACTTC.

The chain is built from TRBV7-6 and TRBJ2-1, with 8 nucleotides matching TRBD2. The junction had 5 bases not matched to a gene; V was cut back by 0 bases and J by 4 bases. The germline CDR1 and CDR2 sequences are SGHVS and FNYEAQ. The CDR3 contains 16 residues. CDR3 nucleotide sequence: TGTGCCAGCAGCTTAGCGGCGGGGGGACCGTACAATGAGCAGTTCTTC. This gives the protein CASSLAAGGPYNEQFF.

The chain uses TRBV7-9 and TRBJ1-5; 8 nucleotides line up with TRBD1. Trimming removed 4 bases from V and 4 bases from J; junction bases left unmatched: 6. CDR1 SEHNR and CDR2 FQNEAQ come from the germline V gene (reference sequence). This CDR3 is built from 15 residues. The CDR3 nucleotides read TGTGCCAGCAGCTCGGGACAGGAAAAGAATCAGCCCCAGCATTTT. This sequence encodes CASSSGQEKNQPQHF.

The chain couples TRBV7-9 to TRBJ2-1; tentatively, D is TRBD2 (6 bases). Germline-derived CDR1 and CDR2 are SEHNR and FQNEAQ (reference sequence). V dropped 5 bases and J dropped 0 bases, with 14 bases sitting between them. This CDR3 has 16 amino acids. CDR3 residues: CASSGTSPSSYNEQFF. CDR3 nucleotide sequence: TGTGCCAGCAGCGGGACTTCCCCGAGCTCCTACAATGAGCAGTTCTTC.

The rearrangement links TRBV11-2 to TRBJ1-2, with 7 bases fitting TRBD1. Germline-derived CDR1 and CDR2 are SGHAT and FQNNGV. The CDR3 loop spans 17 amino acids. Trimming took 0 bases from V and 1 from J; bases not matched to a gene: 8. The CDR3 spells CASSLDGTVLVNYGYTF. The CDR3 nucleotides are TGTGCCAGCAGCTTAGATGGGACAGTTTTAGTTAACTATGGCTACACCTTC.

The V gene is TRBV27, the J gene TRBJ2-7, with 8 bases that match TRBD1. After removal of 9 bases from V and 3 bases from J, the junction contained 10 bases not matched to a gene. This CDR3 is 14 amino acids long. The germline V gene encodes CDR1 MNHEY and CDR2 SMNVEV (reference sequence). The CDR3 loop is CASSIWTGSYEQYF. CDR3 DNA: TGTGCCAGTTCAATTTGGACAGGGAGCTACGAGCAGTACTTC.

The genes are TRBV11-1 and TRBJ1-1, with 9 bases matching TRBD1. Per germline, CDR1 SGHAT and CDR2 FQDESV (reference sequence). V dropped 5 bases and J dropped 3; count of bases not matched to a gene: 7. The CDR3 totals 15 residues. CDR3 protein: CASSPGTGLDTEAFF. CDR3 in DNA: TGTGCCAGCAGCCCCGGGACAGGGTTAGACACTGAAGCTTTCTTT.

The rearrangement links TRBV7-3 to TRBJ2-4; TRBD1 matches at 9 bases. Germline assignment: CDR1 SGHTA and CDR2 FQGTGA. The CDR3 has 14 residues. J lost 5 bases, V lost 5 bases, and 4 bases had no gene match. The CDR3 nucleotides read TGTGCCAGCAGCATCACAGGGGGCCAAAACATTCAGTACTTC. It codes for CASSITGGQNIQYF. Supplemented by reference TRBV7-3 and TRBJ2-4, the full variable domain reads GAGVSQTPSNKVTEKGKYVELRCDPISGHTALYWYRQSLGQGPEFLIYFQGTGAADDSGLPNDRFFAVRPEGSVSTLKIQRTERGDSAVYLCASSITGGQNIQYFGAGTRLSVL.

In nucleotides, the CDR3 is TGTGCCAGTCAGGGATTGCTCGGGCAGTTCTTC. It is translated as CASQGLLGQFF. V and J are TRBV2 and TRBJ2-1, with D possibly matching TRBD1 (5 bases). This CDR3 spans 11 amino acids. Trimming left V 9 bases short and J 12 bases short, with 15 bases between. The V gene's germline CDR1 is SNHLY and CDR2 FYNNEI.

The chain recombines TRBV2 with TRBJ2-1; D unresolved. The CDR3 loop spans 12 amino acids. CDR1 SNHLY and CDR2 FYNNEI come from the germline V gene. Trimming cost V 3 bases and J 3 bases, with 3 bases left between them. For the CDR3, the DNA is TGTGCCAGCAGTGAGGTCTACAATGAGCAGTTCTTC. Translated: CASSEVYNEQFF.

The chain is built from TRBV30 and TRBJ2-3, with D hard to call. V was shortened by 1 base and J by 0 bases, with 11 bases between the two germline ends. Germline CDR1 GTSNPN, CDR2 SVGIG (reference sequence). CDR3 length: 15 amino acids. The CDR3 DNA is TGTGCCTGGAGTGGCCTGATTGGCAGCACAGATACGCAGTATTTT. Translating it yields CAWSGLIGSTDTQYF.

This chain's CDR3 is CASSFPGLAGSSGANVLTF. CDR3 nucleotide sequence: TGTGCCAGCAGCTTTCCCGGACTAGCGGGGTCCTCTGGGGCCAACGTCCTGACTTTC. The rearrangement joins TRBV7-4 to TRBJ2-6; 12 bases agree with TRBD2. V trimming: 3 bases; J trimming: 0 bases; junction bases outside the gene matches: 6. Germline CDR1 is SGHVT and CDR2 is SQSDAQ. The CDR3 is made up of 19 amino acids.

This clonotype has a handful of counts. The chain joins TRBV19 to TRBJ2-7; 8 bases are shared with TRBD1. CDR3 length: 15 residues. J gave up 2 bases and V 3 bases, and 6 bases lay outside the gene matches. The germline V gene encodes CDR1 LNHDA and CDR2 SQIVND (reference sequence). CDR3 residues: CASSISGQAPYEQYF. The DNA for the CDR3 is TGTGCCAGTAGTATCTCGGGACAGGCGCCCTACGAGCAGTACTTC.

This clonotype showed up many times. This chain links TRBV7-6 with TRBJ2-2; a weak D match, TRBD2 (6 bases). Germline V gene sequence: CDR1 SGHVS, CDR2 FNYEAQ. Trimming stripped 4 bases from V and 3 bases from J, with 18 bases between. This CDR3 has 17 amino acids. The CDR3 DNA is TGTGCCAGCAGCTCCGGCAGGGCGGGGAAGGACACCGGGGAGCTGTTTTTT. The encoded protein is CASSSGRAGKDTGELFF.

The chain recombines TRBV7-8 with TRBJ1-1; D is unclear. The germline V and J ends were trimmed by 2 bases and 0 bases, with 10 bases remaining between them. The CDR3 extends over 15 amino acids. Germline CDR1 and CDR2: SGHVS and FQNEAQ. The CDR3 protein is CASSLNPAMNTEAFF. The CDR3 DNA sequence: TGTGCCAGCAGCTTAAATCCGGCCATGAACACTGAAGCTTTCTTT.